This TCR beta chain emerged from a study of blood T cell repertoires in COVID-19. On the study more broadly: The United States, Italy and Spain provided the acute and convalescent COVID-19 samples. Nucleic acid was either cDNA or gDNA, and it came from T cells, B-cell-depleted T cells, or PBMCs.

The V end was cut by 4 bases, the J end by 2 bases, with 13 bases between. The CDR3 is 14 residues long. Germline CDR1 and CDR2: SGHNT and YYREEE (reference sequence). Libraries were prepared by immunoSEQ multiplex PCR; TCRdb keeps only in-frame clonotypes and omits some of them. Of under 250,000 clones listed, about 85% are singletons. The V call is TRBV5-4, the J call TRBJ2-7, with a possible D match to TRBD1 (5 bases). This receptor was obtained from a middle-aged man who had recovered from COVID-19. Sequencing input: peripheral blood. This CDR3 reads CASSAGHKAYEQYF. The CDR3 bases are TGTGCCAGCAGCGCCGGACATAAAGCCTACGAGCAGTACTTC.